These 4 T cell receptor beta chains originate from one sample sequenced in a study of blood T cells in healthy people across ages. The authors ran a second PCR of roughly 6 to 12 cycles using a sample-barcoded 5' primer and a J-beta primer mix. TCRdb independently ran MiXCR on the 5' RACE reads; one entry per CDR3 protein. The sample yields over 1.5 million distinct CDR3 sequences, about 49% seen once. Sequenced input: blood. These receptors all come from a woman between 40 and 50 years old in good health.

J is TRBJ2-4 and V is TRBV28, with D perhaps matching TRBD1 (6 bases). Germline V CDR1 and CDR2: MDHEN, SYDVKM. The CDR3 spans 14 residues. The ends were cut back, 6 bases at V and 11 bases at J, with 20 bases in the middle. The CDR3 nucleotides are TGTGCCAGCAGGGTAGTTGGGGGCCCATCGGTTCAGTACTTC. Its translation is CASRVVGGPSVQYF. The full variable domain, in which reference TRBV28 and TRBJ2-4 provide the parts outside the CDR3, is DVKVTQSSRYLVKRTGEKVFLECVQDMDHENMFWYRQDPGLGLRLIYFSYDVKMKEKGDIPEGYSVSREKKERFSLILESASTNQTSMYLCASRVVGGPSVQYFGAGTRLSVL.

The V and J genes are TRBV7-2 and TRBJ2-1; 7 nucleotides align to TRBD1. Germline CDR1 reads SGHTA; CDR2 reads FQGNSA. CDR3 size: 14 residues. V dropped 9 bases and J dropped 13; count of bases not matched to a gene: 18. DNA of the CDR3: TGTGCCAGTATCCGGGACAGAGTAGAAGAGACCCAGTTCTTC. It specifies CASIRDRVEETQFF.

The DNA for the CDR3 is TGCGCCAGCAGCCACGCGACGTCCGGGTATTCGTATGGCTACACCTTC. It encodes CASSHATSGYSYGYTF. This chain connects TRBV4-3 to TRBJ1-2; D remains ambiguous. CDR3 length: 16 amino acids. From germline, CDR1 is LGHNA and CDR2 YSLEER. The V end lost 3 bases, the J end lost 5 bases, and 19 bases lay between the germline ends.

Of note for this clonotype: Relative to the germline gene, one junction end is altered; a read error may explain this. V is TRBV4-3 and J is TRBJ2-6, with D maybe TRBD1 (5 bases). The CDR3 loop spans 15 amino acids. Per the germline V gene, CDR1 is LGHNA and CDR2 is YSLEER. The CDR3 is CASSQDGSGANALTF. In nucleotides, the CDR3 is TGCGCCAGCAGCCAAGATGGCTCTGGGGCCAACGCCCTGACTTTC.